This T cell receptor beta chain was found in a study of Graves' ophthalmopathy and Graves' hyperthyroidism. Study-wide context: Ahead of any treatment, peripheral blood was obtained at the initial diagnosis. Findings and caveats of the study: This model predicted ophthalmopathy progression (sensitivity around 70%, specificity around 72%).

PBMCs were isolated from a roughly 9 ml sample of fresh peripheral blood. Researchers took RNA transcripts and amplified TCR beta CDR3 regions from them. Amplification began with first-round RT-PCR using HTBI primers, then second-round multiplex PCR was performed. TCRdb reprocessed the multiplex PCR reads with MiXCR, giving one entry per CDR3 protein. The sample gives over 450,000 distinct CDR3 sequences, approximately 15% of which show up once; around 9.8% is in the top ten. This clonotype was observed many times. Its target is not known. Looked up from germline, CDR1 is SGHVS and CDR2 is FNYEAQ. This CDR3 has 15 residues. V was clipped by 4 bases and J by 7 bases, with 14 bases between them.

The receptor was isolated from a woman aged 25 to 45 with Graves' ophthalmopathy. This chain connects TRBV7-6 to TRBJ1-6, with a possible D match to TRBD1 (6 bases). Sequencing was performed on blood. The CDR3 region has the DNA TGTGCCAGCAGCTACTCTTGGGGGCGAAATTCACCCCTCCACTTT. Protein sequence: CASSYSWGRNSPLHF. Supplemented by reference TRBV7-6 and TRBJ1-6, the full variable domain reads GAGVSQSPRYKVTKRGQDVALRCDPISGHVSLYWYRQALGQGPEFLTYFNYEAQQDKSGLPNDRFSAERPEGSISTLTIQRTEQRDSAMYRCASSYSWGRNSPLHFGNGTRLTVT.